Sequencing of this TCR beta chain was carried out in a study of CD8+CD57+ T cells in acquired aplastic anemia. Profiling of TCR beta VDJ combinations and CDR3 sequences used genomic DNA as template. In TCRdb, the reads were re-called with MiXCR into one record per CDR3 protein. The sample includes hundreds of thousands of distinct CDR3 sequences, about two thirds of them seen just once. Per the germline V gene, CDR1 is DFQATT and CDR2 is SNEGSKA (reference sequence). The ends lost 1 base at V and 12 bases at J; junction bases unmatched: 3. The CDR3 extends over 11 amino acids. This sequence originates from a human donor in good health, serving as a control. This chain connects TRBV20-1 to TRBJ2-1; TRBD2 aligns across 7 bases. The sequenced sample was sorted CD4+, CD8+, or CD8+CD57+ T cells (not recorded which) from PBMCs. CDR3 protein: CSARGEGGQFF. The DNA for the CDR3 is TGCAGTGCTAGAGGGGAGGGAGGGCAGTTCTTC.